The rows below give T cell receptor beta chains drawn from one sample of a study of neurological immune-mediated disorders. TCRdb re-analysed the 5' RACE reads in MiXCR, keeping a single row per CDR3 protein. The sample lists approximately 50,000 distinct CDR3 sequences, approximately 3.9% occurring once. Sequencing was performed on PBMCs. These receptors were obtained from a man aged 55 to 70 with multiple sclerosis. The CDR3 runs from the conserved cysteine through the conserved F or W. The D gene is left open where the match is weak. Clone size is shown for a subset of rows, as once, few, many or a class of expanded clone.

size: many; J: TRBJ2-3; D: TRBD2; length: 15; V: TRBV20-1; DNA: TGCAGTGCTAGAGATCCACTAGCGGGAACAGATACGCAGTATTTT; CDR3: CSARDPLAGTDTQYF
size: many; J: TRBJ1-4; D: -; length: 17; V: TRBV6-5; DNA: TGTGCCAGCAGGGTCACCCAGGGGCTAGCAACTAATGAAAAACTGTTTTTT; CDR3: CASRVTQGLATNEKLFF
size: -; J: TRBJ2-1; D: TRBD2; length: 13; V: TRBV20-1; DNA: TGCAGTCCGCGAGGCGGGGGCTACAATGAGCAGTTCTTC; CDR3: CSPRGGGYNEQFF
size: many; J: TRBJ2-1; D: -; length: 14; V: TRBV5-6; DNA: TGTGCCAGCACCCTCGTCCAGGAAAGGGCTGAGCAGTTCTTC; CDR3: CASTLVQERAEQFF
size: many; J: TRBJ1-5; D: -; length: 14; V: TRBV12-3/TRBV12-4; DNA: TGTGCCAGCAGGGTCGGACAGAGCAATCAGCCCCAGCATTTT; CDR3: CASRVGQSNQPQHF
size: many; J: TRBJ1-2; D: -; length: 13; V: TRBV2; DNA: TGTGCCAGCAGTGTGGCGGGGGCGAGTGGCTACACCTTC; CDR3: CASSVAGASGYTF
size: -; J: TRBJ1-1; D: -; length: 13; V: TRBV29-1; DNA: TGCAGCGCGCCGTCGTCCCGGGGAACTGAAGCTTTCTTT; CDR3: CSAPSSRGTEAFF
size: many; J: TRBJ1-1; D: -; length: 13; V: TRBV5-1; DNA: TGCGCCAGCACCCCTGAGGCGGACACTGAAGCTTTCTTT; CDR3: CASTPEADTEAFF
size: many; J: TRBJ1-2; D: -; length: 14; V: TRBV5-1; DNA: TGCGCCAGCAGCTTGTTGTCGGGCCGGGGCGGCTACACCTTC; CDR3: CASSLLSGRGGYTF
size: many; J: TRBJ2-3; D: -; length: 16; V: TRBV5-1; DNA: TGCGCCAGCAGCCGGAGGGGGGCCGGTTTAGCAGATACGCAGTATTTT; CDR3: CASSRRGAGLADTQYF
size: many; J: TRBJ2-7; D: TRBD2; length: 14; V: TRBV20-1; DNA: TGCAGTGCTACATCCACTAGCGGGGTCTACGAGCAGTACTTC; CDR3: CSATSTSGVYEQYF
size: many; J: TRBJ1-1; D: -; length: 11; V: TRBV20-1; DNA: TGCAGTGGCCATAGCCACACTGAAGCTTTCTTT; CDR3: CSGHSHTEAFF
size: many; J: TRBJ2-4; D: TRBD2; length: 16; V: TRBV20-1; DNA: TGCAGTGCTAGAGATCGGGAGGGGCTAGCCAAAAACATTCAGTACTTC; CDR3: CSARDREGLAKNIQYF
size: many; J: TRBJ1-2; D: TRBD1; length: 13; V: TRBV20-1; DNA: TGCAGTGCTGGGACAGGACCTAACTATGGCTACACCTTC; CDR3: CSAGTGPNYGYTF
size: many; J: TRBJ2-3; D: -; length: 14; V: TRBV9; DNA: TGTGCCAGCAGCCCAGAAGGAGGGAGGACATGGCAGTATTTT; CDR3: CASSPEGGRTWQYF
size: many; J: TRBJ2-7; D: -; length: 14; V: TRBV6-1; DNA: TGTGCCGCCTCAGACCAACCCCCTACCCGCGAGCAGTACTTC; CDR3: CAASDQPPTREQYF
size: many; J: TRBJ1-5; D: -; length: 14; V: TRBV20-1; DNA: TGCAGTGCTAAAGGGGTCGGGGGATCAGGCCCCCAGCATTTT; CDR3: CSAKGVGGSGPQHF
size: few; J: TRBJ2-1; D: -; length: 16; V: TRBV19; DNA: TGTGCCAGTAGCATTGAGCCAACAGGACGACACAATGAGCAGTTCTTC; CDR3: CASSIEPTGRHNEQFF
size: many; J: TRBJ1-6; D: TRBD1; length: 14; V: TRBV6-2/TRBV6-3; DNA: TGTGCCAGCAGAACTGGGACAGGGAGATCACCCCTCCACTTT; CDR3: CASRTGTGRSPLHF
size: many; J: TRBJ2-1; D: -; length: 18; V: TRBV5-1; DNA: TGCGCCAGCAGCTTGGTCCCCATGACAACACCTCTCCACAATGAGCAGTTCTTC; CDR3: CASSLVPMTTPLHNEQFF
size: many; J: TRBJ2-1; D: TRBD2; length: 13; V: TRBV2; DNA: TGTGCCAGCAAAACGGGAGGGCCGAATGAGCAGTTCTTC; CDR3: CASKTGGPNEQFF
size: many; J: TRBJ2-2; D: -; length: 13; V: TRBV7-8; DNA: TGTGCCAGCAGCTTAGTCCGGGGCGGGGAGCTGTTTTTT; CDR3: CASSLVRGGELFF
size: medium-sized; J: TRBJ2-7; D: -; length: 16; V: TRBV15; DNA: TGTGCCACCAGCAGAGAGGGTACAGGGAGTTTATACGAGCAGTACTTC; CDR3: CATSREGTGSLYEQYF
size: many; J: TRBJ2-1; D: TRBD2; length: 14; V: TRBV5-1; DNA: TGCGCCAGCGCGCGGGAGGGCTCCTACAATGAGCAGTTCTTC; CDR3: CASAREGSYNEQFF
size: many; J: TRBJ2-2; D: TRBD2; length: 15; V: TRBV20-1; DNA: TGCAGTGCTAGCAAGCGGGGCAGGGACACCGGGGAGCTGTTTTTT; CDR3: CSASKRGRDTGELFF
size: -; J: TRBJ2-1; D: -; length: 15; V: TRBV20-1; DNA: TGCAGTGCCTCCAACATGGGGCGTAATTTTGATGAGCAGTTCTTC; CDR3: CSASNMGRNFDEQFF
size: many; J: TRBJ2-5; D: -; length: 15; V: TRBV19; DNA: TGTGCCAGTACGGTAACATTTACCGGGCGAGAGACCCAGTACTTC; CDR3: CASTVTFTGRETQYF
size: many; J: TRBJ2-1; D: -; length: 14; V: TRBV20-1; DNA: TGCAGTGCTAGAGGTCTGTTCGGAGTGGATGAGCAGTTCTTC; CDR3: CSARGLFGVDEQFF
size: -; J: TRBJ2-7; D: TRBD2; length: 14; V: TRBV27; DNA: TGTGCCAGCAGTCCGTTCGCGGGAGGTTACGAGCAGTACTTC; CDR3: CASSPFAGGYEQYF
size: many; J: TRBJ2-5; D: -; length: 13; V: TRBV24-1; DNA: TGTGCCACCAGCCGGGCCGGGATAGAGACCCAGTACTTC; CDR3: CATSRAGIETQYF
size: many; J: TRBJ2-7; D: -; length: 15; V: TRBV4-2; DNA: TGTGCCAGCAGCCAAGCAGGCGGGACCTCCTACGAGCAGTACTTC; CDR3: CASSQAGGTSYEQYF
size: many; J: TRBJ2-1; D: TRBD1; length: 13; V: TRBV20-1; DNA: TGCAGTGCTGCGGACAGGGAACACAATGAGCAGTTCTTC; CDR3: CSAADREHNEQFF
size: many; J: TRBJ1-1; D: -; length: 10; V: TRBV6-4; DNA: TGTGCCAGCAGTGCGAGGGGAGCTTTCTTT; CDR3: CASSARGAFF
size: many; J: TRBJ1-1; D: -; length: 12; V: TRBV29-1; DNA: TGCAGCGCTGTCGCCGCGGACACTGAAGCTTTCTTT; CDR3: CSAVAADTEAFF
size: many; J: TRBJ2-3; D: TRBD1; length: 17; V: TRBV3-1; DNA: TGTGCCAGCAGCCAAGGCGGGACAGGGGGGAAGGTGGCTACGCAGTATTTT; CDR3: CASSQGGTGGKVATQYF
size: many; J: TRBJ2-2; D: TRBD2; length: 15; V: TRBV5-1; DNA: TGCGCCACGTCCGGGACTACCACGAACACCGGGGAGCTGTTTTTT; CDR3: CATSGTTTNTGELFF
size: many; J: TRBJ2-1; D: -; length: 15; V: TRBV5-1; DNA: TGCGCCAGCAGCGTCACAGTAAACTCCTACAATGAGCAGTTCTTC; CDR3: CASSVTVNSYNEQFF
size: many; J: TRBJ2-1; D: -; length: 15; V: TRBV10-2; DNA: TGCGCCAGCATCGACTCAGGAGGATCCTACAATGAGCAGTTCTTC; CDR3: CASIDSGGSYNEQFF
size: many; J: TRBJ2-4; D: TRBD1; length: 16; V: TRBV24-1; DNA: TGTGCCACCTCGGATGACAGGGGAGCTACCAAAAACATTCAGTACTTC; CDR3: CATSDDRGATKNIQYF
size: many; J: TRBJ1-1; D: -; length: 14; V: TRBV5-1; DNA: TGCGCCAGCACCTACTCCAGGGAGGACACTGAAGCTTTCTTT; CDR3: CASTYSREDTEAFF
size: many; J: TRBJ2-2; D: -; length: 14; V: TRBV7-9; DNA: TGTGCCAGCAGCCCATCCGTAAACACCGGGGAGCTGTTTTTT; CDR3: CASSPSVNTGELFF
size: many; J: TRBJ2-1; D: -; length: 12; V: TRBV3-1; DNA: TGTGCCAGCAGCCAAGAAACCCTTGAGCAGTTCTTC; CDR3: CASSQETLEQFF
size: many; J: TRBJ2-7; D: -; length: 16; V: TRBV5-5; DNA: TGTGCCAGCAGCTTTTCCCTTTTGGACAAGTCCTACGAGCAGTACTTC; CDR3: CASSFSLLDKSYEQYF
size: many; J: TRBJ1-2; D: -; length: 13; V: TRBV20-1; DNA: TGCAGTGCTGTCAGGGGCGGGGTCTATGGCTACACCTTC; CDR3: CSAVRGGVYGYTF